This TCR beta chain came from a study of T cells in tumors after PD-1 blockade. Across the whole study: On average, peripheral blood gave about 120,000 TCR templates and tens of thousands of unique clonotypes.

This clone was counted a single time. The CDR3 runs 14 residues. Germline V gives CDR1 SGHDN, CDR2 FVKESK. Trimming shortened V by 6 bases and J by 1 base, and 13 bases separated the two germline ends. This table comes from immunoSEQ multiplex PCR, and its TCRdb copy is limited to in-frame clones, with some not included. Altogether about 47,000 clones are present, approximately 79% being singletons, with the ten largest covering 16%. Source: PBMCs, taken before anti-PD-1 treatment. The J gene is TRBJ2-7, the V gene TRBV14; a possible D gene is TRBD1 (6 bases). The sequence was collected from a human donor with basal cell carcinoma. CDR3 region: CASRQWDKSYEQYF. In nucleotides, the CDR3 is TGTGCCAGCAGGCAGTGGGACAAGTCCTACGAGCAGTACTTC.